The 4 T cell receptor beta chains listed next were all sequenced from one sample in a study of cytomegalovirus exposure and HLA in healthy donors. Primers included in the PCR were 60 Vbeta and 13 Jbeta primers. Some clones are missing from TCRdb's copy, which holds only in-frame ones; the method was immunoSEQ multiplex PCR. The sample contains 80,000 or so clones, about two thirds of which appear only once. The sequenced sample consisted of PBMCs. Source of these receptors: a woman in her fifties or sixties in good health and CMV-seropositive.

The V and J genes are TRBV6-1 and TRBJ2-7; D gene ambiguous. The germline V gene has CDR1 MNHNS and CDR2 SASEGT. V was pared by 1 base and J by 3 bases, with 7 bases between. The CDR3 is 13 residues long. The CDR3: CASSEGEFYEQYF. CDR3 coding DNA: TGTGCCAGCAGTGAAGGCGAGTTCTACGAGCAGTACTTC.

The rearrangement links TRBV9 to TRBJ1-5; 12 bases are shared with TRBD1. Germline assignment: CDR1 SGDLS and CDR2 YYNGEE. The CDR3 length is 21 residues. V gave up 0 bases and J gave up 4 bases; unmatched junction bases: 17. The CDR3 coding sequence is TGTGCCAGCAGCGTAGCAATTCCGGGACAGGGGGCCAAGAGGCCGAATCAGCCCCAGCATTTT. Translation: CASSVAIPGQGAKRPNQPQHF.

This clone was counted between two and nine times. V gene TRBV10-1 combines with J gene TRBJ1-4; TRBD1 aligns across 10 bases. V was pared by 4 bases and J by 8 bases, with 4 bases of the junction left unmatched. The germline V gene has CDR1 WNHNN and CDR2 SYGVQD (reference sequence). The CDR3 has 14 amino acids. The CDR3 here is CASSGGTGDEKLFF. CDR3 sequence (DNA): TGCGCCAGCAGTGGCGGGACAGGGGACGAAAAACTGTTTTTT.

The chain is built from TRBV14 and TRBJ1-2; 8 positions agree with TRBD1. V trimming: 0 bases; J trimming: 1 base; junction bases outside the gene matches: 1. The germline V gene has CDR1 SGHDN and CDR2 FVKESK. The CDR3 contains 15 residues. CDR3 sequence reads: CASSQEDRVNYGYTF. The DNA for the CDR3 is TGTGCCAGCAGCCAAGAGGACAGGGTTAACTATGGCTACACCTTC.